This T cell receptor (beta chain) was sequenced during a study of CD8+CD57+ T cells in acquired aplastic anemia. Study-wide context: CD4+ and CD8+ cells, once sorted, gave DNA averaging approximately 3.4 ug.

Germline CDR1 is LGHDT and CDR2 is YNNKEL (reference sequence). The CDR3 loop spans 13 amino acids. Trimming pared 5 bases from V and 5 bases from J, leaving 12 bases between. Genomic DNA served as template for TCR beta VDJ and CDR3 profiling. MiXCR, run by TCRdb on the reads, gives a single entry per CDR3 protein. The sample contains 160,000 or so distinct CDR3 sequences, around half of which appear only once. Findings and limits, study-wide: Comparison of patients with controls identified about 30 shared CD8+ CDR3 sequences.

This clonotype was recorded many times. What it binds is not known. CD8+CD57+ cell expansion had been shown by flow cytometry in patients chosen for sequencing. Patients uniformly had severe acquired aplastic anemia. At the time of blood sampling, patients had not yet received any therapy. This rearrangement joins TRBV3-1 to TRBJ1-1; possibly TRBD1 for D (5 bases). The source of this sequence is a human donor with aplastic anemia. The sample comprised sorted CD4+, CD8+, or CD8+CD57+ T cells (not recorded which) from PBMCs. DNA for the CDR3: TGTGCCAGCAGCACCAGGGTACGGACTGAAGCTTTCTTT. It translates to CASSTRVRTEAFF.